These T cell receptor beta chains were read from a single sample in a study of blood T cell repertoires in COVID-19. Clones were read by immunoSEQ multiplex PCR, and TCRdb kept only the in-frame ones, dropping some. The sample includes around 180,000 clones, 74% of them seen just once. Sequencing was carried out using peripheral blood. All receptors come from a woman at least 80 years old with acute or convalescent COVID-19. The CDR3 runs from the conserved cysteine through the conserved F or W. The order of the fields is D gene, V gene, clone size, J gene, CDR3 length, CDR3 protein, CDR3 DNA. A D gene is named only where the DNA matches it firmly. Size values are once, few and many counts, or a class for expanded clones, and some rows have none.

d_gene: .; v_gene: TRBV5-5; abundance: .; j_gene: TRBJ1-1; len: 14; CDR3aa: CASSLATGNTEAFF; CDR3nt: TGTGCCAGCAGCTTGGCGACAGGGAACACTGAAGCTTTCTTT
d_gene: .; v_gene: TRBV21-1; abundance: .; j_gene: TRBJ1-3; len: 17; CDR3aa: CASSKTILGLKGNTIYF; CDR3nt: TGTGCCAGCAGCAAAACGATACTGGGGCTTAAAGGAAACACCATATATTTT
d_gene: TRBD1; v_gene: TRBV10-1; abundance: .; j_gene: TRBJ1-2; len: 14; CDR3aa: CASSEWAGGSGYTF; CDR3nt: TGCGCCAGCAGTGAATGGGCAGGGGGCTCTGGCTACACCTTC
d_gene: .; v_gene: TRBV19; abundance: .; j_gene: TRBJ1-5; len: 15; CDR3aa: CASSLDGENNQPQHF; CDR3nt: TGTGCCAGTAGCTTGGACGGGGAGAACAATCAGCCCCAGCATTTT
d_gene: TRBD2; v_gene: TRBV7-2; abundance: .; j_gene: TRBJ2-3; len: 15; CDR3aa: CASSQVAGGSDTQYF; CDR3nt: TGTGCCAGCAGCCAAGTAGCGGGAGGATCAGATACGCAGTATTTT
d_gene: .; v_gene: TRBV3-1/TRBV3-2; abundance: .; j_gene: TRBJ1-1; len: 14; CDR3aa: CASSPLTENTEAFF; CDR3nt: TGTGCCAGCAGCCCTTTAACAGAGAACACTGAAGCTTTCTTT
d_gene: TRBD1; v_gene: TRBV18; abundance: few; j_gene: TRBJ2-1; len: 16; CDR3aa: CASSPPPGTGSNEQFF; CDR3nt: TGTGCCAGCTCACCACCTCCCGGGACAGGGAGCAATGAGCAGTTCTTC
d_gene: TRBD2; v_gene: TRBV28; abundance: once; j_gene: TRBJ2-2; len: 13; CDR3aa: CASRTSGTGELFF; CDR3nt: TGTGCCAGCAGGACTAGCGGGACCGGGGAGCTGTTTTTT
d_gene: .; v_gene: TRBV3-1/TRBV3-2; abundance: .; j_gene: TRBJ2-3; len: 16; CDR3aa: CASSLWTGSYTDTQYF; CDR3nt: TGTGCCAGCAGCCTCTGGACGGGGTCGTACACAGATACGCAGTATTTT
d_gene: .; v_gene: TRBV7-2; abundance: few; j_gene: TRBJ2-3; len: 14; CDR3aa: CASSSYLSTDTQYF; CDR3nt: TGTGCCAGCAGCTCATATCTAAGCACAGATACGCAGTATTTT
d_gene: .; v_gene: TRBV5-1; abundance: .; j_gene: TRBJ1-4; len: 14; CDR3aa: CASSWLPGEEKLFF; CDR3nt: TGCGCCAGCAGCTGGCTCCCGGGAGAGGAAAAACTGTTTTTT
d_gene: TRBD2; v_gene: TRBV18; abundance: .; j_gene: TRBJ2-2; len: 13; CDR3aa: CASSRSGSRELFF; CDR3nt: TGTGCCAGCTCGAGGAGCGGGAGCCGGGAGCTGTTTTTT
d_gene: TRBD2; v_gene: TRBV29-1; abundance: .; j_gene: TRBJ2-2; len: 15; CDR3aa: CSVDPGTRGTGELFF; CDR3nt: TGCAGCGTTGACCCCGGGACTAGAGGAACCGGGGAGCTGTTTTTT
d_gene: TRBD2; v_gene: TRBV5-1; abundance: .; j_gene: TRBJ2-7; len: 17; CDR3aa: CASSTQQTSGITYEQYF; CDR3nt: TGCGCCAGCAGCACACAACAGACTAGCGGGATAACCTACGAGCAGTACTTC
d_gene: .; v_gene: TRBV30; abundance: .; j_gene: TRBJ1-4; len: 14; CDR3aa: CAWTSGGRNEKLFF; CDR3nt: TGTGCCTGGACCTCGGGAGGGAGGAATGAAAAACTGTTTTTT
d_gene: .; v_gene: TRBV7-9; abundance: .; j_gene: TRBJ1-4; len: 14; CDR3aa: CASSLTGFNEKLFF; CDR3nt: TGTGCCAGCAGCTTGACAGGTTTTAATGAAAAACTGTTTTTT
d_gene: .; v_gene: TRBV7-2; abundance: few; j_gene: TRBJ2-3; len: 14; CDR3aa: CASSLAGVVDTQYF; CDR3nt: TGTGCCAGCAGCTTAGCGGGAGTGGTAGATACGCAGTATTTT
d_gene: .; v_gene: TRBV7-3; abundance: .; j_gene: TRBJ2-6; len: 15; CDR3aa: CASRTEGSGANVLTF; CDR3nt: TGTGCCAGCCGAACGGAGGGTTCTGGGGCCAACGTCCTGACTTTC
d_gene: TRBD2; v_gene: TRBV19; abundance: .; j_gene: TRBJ2-3; len: 14; CDR3aa: CASRPGLAIDTQYF; CDR3nt: TGTGCCAGTAGACCGGGACTAGCAATAGATACGCAGTATTTT
d_gene: TRBD2; v_gene: TRBV28; abundance: .; j_gene: TRBJ2-2; len: 17; CDR3aa: CASSPPSGSPNTGELFF; CDR3nt: TGTGCTAGCAGTCCTCCTAGCGGGAGCCCGAACACCGGGGAGCTGTTTTTT
d_gene: .; v_gene: TRBV18; abundance: once; j_gene: TRBJ2-3; len: 16; CDR3aa: CASSPNPARSTDTQYF; CDR3nt: TGTGCCAGCTCACCAAATCCAGCGCGTAGCACAGATACGCAGTATTTT
d_gene: TRBD1; v_gene: TRBV29-1; abundance: .; j_gene: TRBJ1-1; len: 13; CDR3aa: CSVERQGATEAFF; CDR3nt: TGCAGCGTTGAGCGACAGGGAGCCACTGAAGCTTTCTTT
d_gene: TRBD2; v_gene: TRBV4-2; abundance: few; j_gene: TRBJ2-7; len: 19; CDR3aa: CASSQDTGSGRWSSYEQYF; CDR3nt: TGTGCCAGCAGCCAAGATACAGGTAGCGGGAGGTGGAGCTCCTACGAGCAGTACTTC
d_gene: .; v_gene: TRBV14; abundance: many; j_gene: TRBJ2-7; len: 12; CDR3aa: CASGDFYYEQYF; CDR3nt: TGTGCCAGCGGGGACTTTTACTACGAGCAGTACTTC
d_gene: TRBD2; v_gene: TRBV24-1; abundance: .; j_gene: TRBJ2-2; len: 16; CDR3aa: CATSAGLAGEAGELFF; CDR3nt: TGTGCCACCAGCGCGGGACTAGCGGGAGAGGCCGGGGAGCTGTTTTTT
d_gene: TRBD2; v_gene: TRBV28; abundance: few; j_gene: TRBJ2-7; len: 15; CDR3aa: CASSATGTSRYEQYF; CDR3nt: TGTGCCAGCAGCGCGACCGGGACTAGTAGGTACGAGCAGTACTTC
d_gene: TRBD1; v_gene: TRBV5-1; abundance: .; j_gene: TRBJ2-7; len: 14; CDR3aa: CASSLGGQEGEQYF; CDR3nt: TGCGCCAGCAGCTTGGGAGGACAGGAAGGCGAGCAGTACTTC
d_gene: .; v_gene: TRBV3-1/TRBV3-2; abundance: .; j_gene: TRBJ1-6; len: 13; CDR3aa: CASSQGGSSPLHF; CDR3nt: TGTGCCAGCAGCCAAGGAGGAAGTTCACCCCTCCACTTT
d_gene: .; v_gene: TRBV19; abundance: few; j_gene: TRBJ2-5; len: 12; CDR3aa: CASSPTGETQYF; CDR3nt: TGTGCCAGTAGTCCTACAGGGGAGACCCAGTACTTC
d_gene: .; v_gene: TRBV24-1; abundance: .; j_gene: TRBJ2-1; len: 13; CDR3aa: CATNDDGDNEQFF; CDR3nt: TGTGCCACCAATGACGACGGAGACAATGAGCAGTTCTTC
d_gene: TRBD1; v_gene: TRBV5-5; abundance: .; j_gene: TRBJ2-1; len: 15; CDR3aa: CASSLQGDSYNEQFF; CDR3nt: TGTGCCAGCAGCTTACAGGGGGACTCCTACAATGAGCAGTTCTTC
d_gene: TRBD1; v_gene: TRBV10-1; abundance: .; j_gene: TRBJ1-6; len: 14; CDR3aa: CAIRTGPVNSPLHF; CDR3nt: TGCGCCATCCGGACAGGGCCCGTGAATTCACCCCTCCACTTT
d_gene: .; v_gene: TRBV5-5; abundance: .; j_gene: TRBJ2-7; len: 14; CDR3aa: CASSLVAGGYEQYF; CDR3nt: TGTGCCAGCAGCTTGGTTGCAGGGGGGTACGAGCAGTACTTC
d_gene: .; v_gene: TRBV19; abundance: few; j_gene: TRBJ1-5; len: 19; CDR3aa: CASSKIGMRADYSNQPQHF; CDR3nt: TGTGCCAGTAGTAAGATCGGTATGAGGGCGGACTATAGCAATCAGCCCCAGCATTTT
d_gene: TRBD2; v_gene: TRBV7-9; abundance: .; j_gene: TRBJ2-1; len: 16; CDR3aa: CASSSRLAGEYNEQFF; CDR3nt: TGTGCCAGCAGCTCTCGACTGGCGGGAGAGTACAATGAGCAGTTCTTC
d_gene: .; v_gene: TRBV19; abundance: few; j_gene: TRBJ2-5; len: 13; CDR3aa: CASSETVQETQYF; CDR3nt: TGTGCCAGTAGTGAAACGGTCCAAGAGACCCAGTACTTC
d_gene: .; v_gene: TRBV30; abundance: .; j_gene: TRBJ1-4; len: 16; CDR3aa: CAWSKGVQAGREKLFF; CDR3nt: TGTGCCTGGAGCAAGGGGGTCCAGGCTGGGCGGGAAAAACTGTTTTTT
d_gene: TRBD1; v_gene: TRBV5-8; abundance: few; j_gene: TRBJ2-2; len: 15; CDR3aa: CASSPQGVNTGELFF; CDR3nt: TGTGCCAGCAGCCCCCAGGGGGTTAACACCGGGGAGCTGTTTTTT
d_gene: .; v_gene: TRBV30; abundance: .; j_gene: TRBJ2-7; len: 16; CDR3aa: CAWSVPQPGGSYEQYF; CDR3nt: TGTGCCTGGAGTGTCCCCCAACCCGGGGGCTCCTACGAGCAGTACTTC
d_gene: .; v_gene: TRBV5-1; abundance: .; j_gene: TRBJ1-4; len: 14; CDR3aa: CASSLDSPNEKLFF; CDR3nt: TGCGCCAGCAGCTTGGACAGCCCTAATGAAAAACTGTTTTTT
d_gene: .; v_gene: TRBV9; abundance: .; j_gene: TRBJ2-5; len: 16; CDR3aa: CASSVGQIGAPRTQYF; CDR3nt: TGTGCCAGCAGCGTAGGGCAAATAGGGGCTCCACGGACCCAGTACTTC
d_gene: .; v_gene: TRBV11-3; abundance: once; j_gene: TRBJ1-6; len: 16; CDR3aa: CASSLVDISYNSPLHF; CDR3nt: TGTGCCAGCAGCTTAGTGGACATTAGCTATAATTCACCCCTCCACTTT
d_gene: TRBD1; v_gene: TRBV7-6; abundance: .; j_gene: TRBJ2-7; len: 14; CDR3aa: CASSETGVPYEQYF; CDR3nt: TGTGCCAGCAGCGAGACAGGGGTTCCCTACGAGCAGTACTTC
d_gene: TRBD2; v_gene: TRBV2; abundance: .; j_gene: TRBJ2-3; len: 15; CDR3aa: CASRFSGSDVDTQYF; CDR3nt: TGTGCCAGCAGGTTTAGCGGGAGCGACGTGGATACGCAGTATTTT
d_gene: TRBD2; v_gene: TRBV19; abundance: .; j_gene: TRBJ2-3; len: 16; CDR3aa: CASSILLAGGTDTQYF; CDR3nt: TGTGCCAGTAGTATTCTTCTAGCGGGGGGCACAGATACGCAGTATTTT
d_gene: .; v_gene: TRBV19; abundance: .; j_gene: TRBJ1-1; len: 12; CDR3aa: CASTTVYTEAFF; CDR3nt: TGTGCCAGTACAACGGTATACACTGAAGCTTTCTTT
d_gene: .; v_gene: TRBV3-1/TRBV3-2; abundance: .; j_gene: TRBJ2-7; len: 15; CDR3aa: CASSPHGRDSPEQYF; CDR3nt: TGTGCCAGCAGCCCACATGGTCGGGACTCCCCCGAGCAGTACTTC
d_gene: .; v_gene: TRBV6-1; abundance: .; j_gene: TRBJ1-1; len: 16; CDR3aa: CASSEEGGLGDTEAFF; CDR3nt: TGTGCCAGCAGTGAAGAAGGGGGATTGGGGGACACTGAAGCTTTCTTT
d_gene: TRBD1; v_gene: TRBV6-5; abundance: .; j_gene: TRBJ2-7; len: 13; CDR3aa: CASSPPGQYEQYF; CDR3nt: TGTGCCAGCAGTCCTCCGGGACAGTACGAGCAGTACTTC
d_gene: TRBD2; v_gene: TRBV4-2; abundance: .; j_gene: TRBJ2-1; len: 16; CDR3aa: CASSQGSLAGTNEQFF; CDR3nt: TGTGCCAGCAGCCAAGGAAGTCTAGCGGGAACCAATGAGCAGTTCTTC
d_gene: .; v_gene: TRBV28; abundance: .; j_gene: TRBJ1-6; len: 14; CDR3aa: CASSSNGGASPLHF; CDR3nt: TGTGCCAGCAGTTCAAACGGGGGGGCCTCACCCCTCCACTTT
d_gene: TRBD2; v_gene: TRBV7-2; abundance: .; j_gene: TRBJ2-1; len: 17; CDR3aa: CASSSRWGSGRADEQFF; CDR3nt: TGTGCCAGCAGCTCCCGTTGGGGTAGCGGGAGGGCCGATGAGCAGTTCTTC
d_gene: TRBD1; v_gene: TRBV5-1; abundance: .; j_gene: TRBJ1-6; len: 16; CDR3aa: CASSLQTQGGYSPLHF; CDR3nt: TGCGCCAGCAGCTTGCAGACCCAAGGGGGCTATTCACCCCTCCACTTT
d_gene: .; v_gene: TRBV5-6; abundance: .; j_gene: TRBJ2-5; len: 11; CDR3aa: CASSSGETQYF; CDR3nt: TGTGCCAGCAGCTCCGGGGAGACCCAGTACTTC
d_gene: .; v_gene: TRBV15; abundance: .; j_gene: TRBJ1-2; len: 14; CDR3aa: CATSRDLRGDGYTF; CDR3nt: TGTGCCACCAGCAGAGATCTTAGAGGCGATGGCTACACCTTC
d_gene: .; v_gene: TRBV5-5; abundance: .; j_gene: TRBJ2-5; len: 14; CDR3aa: CASSLGRGRETQYF; CDR3nt: TGTGCCAGCAGCTTGGGGCGGGGAAGGGAGACCCAGTACTTC
d_gene: TRBD1; v_gene: TRBV3-1/TRBV3-2; abundance: few; j_gene: TRBJ1-1; len: 13; CDR3aa: CASSQSDRVLAFF; CDR3nt: TGTGCCAGCAGCCAATCGGACAGGGTCTTGGCTTTCTTT